This T cell receptor (beta chain) is from a study of blood T cell repertoires in COVID-19. Study context: Spain, Italy and the United States supplied samples that represented acute and convalescent COVID-19. The analysed material was cDNA or gDNA that came from T cells, B-cell-depleted T cells, or PBMCs.

The CDR3 is made up of 15 amino acids. J lost 4 bases, V lost 4 bases, and 6 bases had no gene match. Germline CDR1 and CDR2: MNHEY and SVGEGT. Original handling: Reference gene primer amplification yielded estimated nucleated cell counts. Sequencing was performed with immunoSEQ multiplex PCR; in TCRdb, only in-frame clones are kept and a portion is missing. D and trimming come from the DNA, and the V and J calls and clone size come from that table. In the table there are tens of thousands of clones, nearly 85% of which are singletons. Sequenced sample: peripheral blood. This receptor was obtained from a man aged 65 to 79 with active COVID-19. This rearrangement joins TRBV6-2 or TRBV6-3 to TRBJ2-2; TRBD2 aligns across 7 bases. The CDR3 nucleotides read TGTGCCAGCAGTTCCCCCCGGACTAGCACCGGGGAGCTGTTTTTT. As protein: CASSSPRTSTGELFF.